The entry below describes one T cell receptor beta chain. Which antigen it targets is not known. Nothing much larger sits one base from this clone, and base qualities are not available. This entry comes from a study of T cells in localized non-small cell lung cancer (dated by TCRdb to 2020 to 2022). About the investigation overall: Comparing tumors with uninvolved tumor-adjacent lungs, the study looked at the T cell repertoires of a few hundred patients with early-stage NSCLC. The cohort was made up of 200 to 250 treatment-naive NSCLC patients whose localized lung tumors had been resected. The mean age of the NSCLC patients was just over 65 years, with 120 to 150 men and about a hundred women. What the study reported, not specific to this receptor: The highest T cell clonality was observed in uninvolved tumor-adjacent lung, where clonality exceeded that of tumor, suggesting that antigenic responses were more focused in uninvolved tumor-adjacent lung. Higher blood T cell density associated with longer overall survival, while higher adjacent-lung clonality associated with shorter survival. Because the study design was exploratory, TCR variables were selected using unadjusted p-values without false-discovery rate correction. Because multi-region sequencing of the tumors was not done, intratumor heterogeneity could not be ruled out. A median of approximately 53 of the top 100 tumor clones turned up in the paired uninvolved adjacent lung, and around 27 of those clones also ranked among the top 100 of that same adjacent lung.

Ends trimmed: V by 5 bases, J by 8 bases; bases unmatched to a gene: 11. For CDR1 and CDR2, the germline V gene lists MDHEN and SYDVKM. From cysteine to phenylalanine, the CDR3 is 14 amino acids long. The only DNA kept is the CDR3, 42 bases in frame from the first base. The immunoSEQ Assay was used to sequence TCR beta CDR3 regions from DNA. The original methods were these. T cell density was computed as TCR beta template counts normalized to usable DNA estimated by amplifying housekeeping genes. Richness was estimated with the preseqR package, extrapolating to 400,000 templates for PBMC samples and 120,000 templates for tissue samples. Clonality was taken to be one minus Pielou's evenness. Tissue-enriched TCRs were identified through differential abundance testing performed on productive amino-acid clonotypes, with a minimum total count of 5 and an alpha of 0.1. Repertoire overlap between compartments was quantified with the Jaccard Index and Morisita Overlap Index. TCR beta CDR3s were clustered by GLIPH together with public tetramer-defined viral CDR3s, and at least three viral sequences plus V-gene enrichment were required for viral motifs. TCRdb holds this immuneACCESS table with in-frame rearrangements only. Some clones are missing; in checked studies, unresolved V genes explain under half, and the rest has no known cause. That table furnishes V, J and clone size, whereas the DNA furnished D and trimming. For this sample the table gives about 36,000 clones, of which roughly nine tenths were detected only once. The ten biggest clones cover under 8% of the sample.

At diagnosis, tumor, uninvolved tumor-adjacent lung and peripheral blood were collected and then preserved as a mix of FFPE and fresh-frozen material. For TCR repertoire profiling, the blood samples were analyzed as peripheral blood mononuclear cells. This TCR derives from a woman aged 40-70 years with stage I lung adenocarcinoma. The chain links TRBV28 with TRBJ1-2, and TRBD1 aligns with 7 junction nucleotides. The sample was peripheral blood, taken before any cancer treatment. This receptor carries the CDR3 CASSPQDRFQGYTF. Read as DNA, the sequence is TGTGCCAGCAGTCCCCAGGACAGGTTCCAGGGCTACACCTTC.